This passage covers 25 T cell receptor beta chains from one sample sequenced in a study of blood T cell repertoires in COVID-19. Generated by immunoSEQ multiplex PCR, the TCRdb table keeps only in-frame clones and is missing some. The sample lists approximately 220,000 clones, around four fifths occurring once. The specimen sequenced was peripheral blood. These receptors all come from a woman aged 55-69 years who had recovered from COVID-19.

J is TRBJ2-3 and V is TRBV4-1; no clear D gene. The CDR3 runs to 15 residues. V was trimmed by 1 base and J by 0 bases, leaving 8 bases between them. CDR1 and CDR2 from the germline V gene are MGHRA and YSYEKL. The CDR3 DNA is TGCGCCAGCAGCCAAGCGTTACAGAGCACAGATACGCAGTATTTT. It translates to CASSQALQSTDTQYF.

J is TRBJ2-1 and V is TRBV5-1; 8 nucleotides align to TRBD1. The length of the CDR3 is 15 residues. With V trimmed by 3 bases and J by 2 bases, 4 bases remained unmatched. CDR1 and CDR2 from the germline V gene are SGHRS and YFSETQ. The CDR3: CASSSPQGAYNEQFF. The DNA of the CDR3 is TGCGCCAGCAGCTCGCCACAGGGGGCCTACAATGAGCAGTTCTTC.

The rearrangement joins TRBV7-2 to TRBJ2-7, with D possibly TRBD1 on 6 matching bases. Trimming pared 2 bases from V and 2 bases from J, leaving 13 bases between. The CDR3 loop spans 15 amino acids. Looked up from germline, CDR1 is SGHTA and CDR2 is FQGNSA. The CDR3 reads CASSLRTGNTYEQYF. The CDR3, as DNA: TGTGCCAGCAGCTTACGAACAGGGAATACCTACGAGCAGTACTTC.

This clone was observed a single time. V usage is TRBV6-6 and J usage is TRBJ2-1, with D tentatively TRBD1 (5 bases). The CDR3 is 13 residues long. Trimming removed 2 bases at V and 4 bases at J, with 6 bases between. CDR1 and CDR2 (germline): MNHNY, SVGAGI (reference sequence). CDR3 DNA: TGTGCCAGCAGTTACCAGGGTTACAATGAGCAGTTCTTC. It encodes CASSYQGYNEQFF.

The table lists this clone with a few counts. The V gene is TRBV4-1, the J gene TRBJ2-3, with 13 positions matching TRBD2. Germline-derived CDR1 and CDR2 are MGHRA and YSYEKL. The trim removed 4 bases at V and 6 bases at J, leaving 10 bases unmatched. The CDR3 spans 17 residues. CDR3 sequence: CASSPGTSGATRDTQYF. In DNA, the CDR3 is TGCGCCAGCAGCCCAGGGACTAGCGGGGCAACGCGGGATACGCAGTATTTT.

V gene TRBV4-1 combines with J gene TRBJ1-5; TRBD1 matches 9 bases. CDR3 length: 15 amino acids. The V and J ends lost 2 bases and 4 bases, in that order; junction bases with no gene match: 3. Germline V lookup: CDR1 MGHRA, CDR2 YSYEKL. The CDR3 loop is CASSQRQGGNQPQHF. DNA for the CDR3: TGCGCCAGCAGCCAACGACAGGGGGGGAATCAGCCCCAGCATTTT.

This chain joins TRBV5-6 and TRBJ1-1; D is undetermined. Trimming pared 2 bases from V and 11 bases from J, leaving 16 bases between. The germline gives CDR1 SGHDT, CDR2 YYEEEE. The CDR3 sequence is 13 residues long. CDR3 region: CASSFPTSGGAFF. The DNA of the CDR3 is TGTGCCAGCAGCTTTCCGACATCTGGAGGGGCTTTCTTT.

The rearrangement links TRBV6-2 or TRBV6-3 to TRBJ2-7, with 8 nucleotides matching TRBD1. The CDR3 loop spans 14 amino acids. V lost 2 bases, J lost 6 bases, and 6 bases stayed unmatched. Germline values: CDR1 MNHEY, CDR2 SVGEGT. The CDR3 sequence is CASSYLDRVAEQYF. Written as DNA, the CDR3 is TGTGCCAGCAGTTACCTGGACAGGGTCGCCGAGCAGTACTTC.

V gene TRBV24-1 combines with J gene TRBJ2-1; 9 nucleotides match TRBD2. With V trimmed by 4 bases and J by 2 bases, 5 bases remained unmatched. Germline lookup yields CDR1 KGHDR and CDR2 SFDVKD. The CDR3 runs 16 residues. The DNA for the CDR3 is TGTGCCACCAGTGAACCCCAGCGGGGGGCCTACAATGAGCAGTTCTTC. It codes for CATSEPQRGAYNEQFF.

The gene calls are TRBV2 and TRBJ2-2; 8 bases map to TRBD2. With 8 bases clipped from V and 4 bases from J, the junction kept 6 bases outside the gene matches. CDR1 SNHLY and CDR2 FYNNEI come from the germline V gene. CDR3 length: 14 residues. The CDR3 region has the DNA TGTGCCAGCCAGCGGGGGTCCACCACCGGGGAGCTGTTTTTT. The encoded protein is CASQRGSTTGELFF.

V gene TRBV4-2 combines with J gene TRBJ1-2, with D possibly being TRBD1 (6 bases). Germline V lookup: CDR1 LGHNA, CDR2 YNFKEQ. The CDR3 covers 13 residues. Trimming left V 0 bases short and J 8 bases short, with 10 bases between. The CDR3 sequence: CASSQDRGWGYTF. CDR3 bases: TGTGCCAGCAGCCAAGATAGGGGGTGGGGCTACACCTTC.

The rearrangement links TRBV13 to TRBJ2-7; TRBD1 might be the D (6 bases). The CDR3 has 16 amino acids. In germline, CDR1 is PRHDT, CDR2 FYEKMQ (reference sequence). V was shortened by 0 bases and J by 3 bases, with 15 bases between the two germline ends. CDR3 sequence: CASSLGPATGNYEQYF. CDR3 in DNA: TGTGCCAGCAGCTTAGGTCCGGCGACAGGCAACTACGAGCAGTACTTC.

V is TRBV6-5 and J is TRBJ1-6; unclear D gene. This CDR3 has 15 amino acids. V dropped 2 bases and J dropped 5 bases, with 10 bases sitting between them. Germline assignment: CDR1 MNHEY and CDR2 SVGAGI. The CDR3 loop is CASSYSRRDNSPLHF. CDR3 nucleotides: TGTGCCAGCAGTTACAGTAGGCGGGATAATTCACCCCTCCACTTT.

The chain has TRBV11-2 and TRBJ2-2; 11 bases agree with TRBD2. From germline, CDR1 is SGHAT and CDR2 FQNNGV. The trim removed 5 bases at V and 7 bases at J, leaving 9 bases unmatched. This CDR3 is built from 16 residues. CDR3 protein: CASSLSLAGGIGELFF. In DNA, the CDR3 is TGTGCCAGCAGCCTTTCGCTAGCGGGGGGCATCGGGGAGCTGTTTTTT.

This clone showed up just once. The chain carries TRBV5-6 and TRBJ2-1, with 15 bases aligning to TRBD2. The CDR3 has 19 residues. From germline, CDR1 is SGHDT and CDR2 YYEEEE. V trimming: 2 bases; J trimming: 2 bases; junction bases outside the gene matches: 8. The CDR3 nucleotides are TGTGCCAGCAGCTTTCCGGGACTAGCGGGGGGTGTGACCTACAATGAGCAGTTCTTC. The encoded protein is CASSFPGLAGGVTYNEQFF.

The gene calls are TRBV2 and TRBJ1-5; D unresolved. The CDR3 has 14 residues. CDR1 and CDR2 from the germline V gene are SNHLY and FYNNEI. V was cut by 3 bases and J by 1 base, with 7 bases left in between. DNA for the CDR3: TGTGCCAGCAGTGAGAGAGCCAGCAATCAGCCCCAGCATTTT. Its translation: CASSERASNQPQHF.

V usage is TRBV7-9 and J usage is TRBJ2-3; D is unresolved. Germline CDR1 SEHNR, CDR2 FQNEAQ (reference sequence). CDR3 length: 13 residues. The V end was cut by 2 bases, the J end by 4 bases, with 7 bases between. The CDR3 sequence: CASSLRVADTQYF. Written as DNA, the CDR3 is TGTGCCAGCAGCTTAAGAGTCGCAGATACGCAGTATTTT.

This clone was observed many times. The chain uses TRBV4-3 and TRBJ2-3; 9 nucleotides agree with TRBD2. Trimming removed 1 base from V and 8 bases from J; junction bases left unmatched: 1. Per germline, CDR1 LGHNA and CDR2 YSLEER. The CDR3 is 13 amino acids. The CDR3 region is CASSQGLAVTQYF. DNA of the CDR3: TGCGCCAGCAGCCAAGGACTAGCGGTTACGCAGTATTTT.

The chain recombines TRBV18 with TRBJ1-1; the D is unclear. The V gene lost 3 bases and the J gene lost 3 bases, with 14 bases spanning the gap. The CDR3 covers 15 residues. Germline-derived CDR1 and CDR2 are KGHSH and LQKENI. The CDR3 DNA reads TGTGCCAGCTCACCGCCCTCCACGGCGGACACTGAAGCTTTCTTT. This translates into CASSPPSTADTEAFF.

This chain links TRBV13 with TRBJ1-5, with D hard to call. Trimming removed 4 bases from V and 4 bases from J, with 5 bases in between. This CDR3 contains 12 residues. Germline V lookup: CDR1 PRHDT, CDR2 FYEKMQ (reference sequence). The CDR3 nucleotides are TGTGCCAGCAGCTCGCAGAATCAGCCCCAGCATTTT. Translated: CASSSQNQPQHF.

This clone was seen a single time. The genes are TRBV19 and TRBJ2-5; TRBD1 agrees at 7 bases. Trimming cost V 11 bases and J 3 bases; bases outside gene matches: 3. The CDR3 spans 11 residues. Germline V gene sequence: CDR1 LNHDA, CDR2 SQIVND (reference sequence). The CDR3 protein is CAFDREETQYF. CDR3 DNA: TGTGCCTTCGACAGGGAAGAGACCCAGTACTTC.

The DNA for the CDR3 is TGCGCCAGCAGCTTGGGACAGGGAAAGACCACTGAAGCTTTCTTT. Its protein product is CASSLGQGKTTEAFF. The V gene is TRBV5-1, the J gene TRBJ1-1, with TRBD1 matching over 7 bases. The V and J ends lost 0 bases and 4 bases, in that order; junction bases with no gene match: 6. This CDR3 contains 15 residues. Germline CDR1 reads SGHRS; CDR2 reads YFSETQ. Full variable domain (remainder filled in from reference TRBV5-1 and TRBJ1-1): KAGVTQTPRYLIKTRGQQVTLSCSPISGHRSVSWYQQTPGQGLQFLFEYFSETQRNKGNFPGRFSGRQFSNSRSEMNVSTLELGDSALYLCASSLGQGKTTEAFFGQGTRLTVV.

V gene TRBV19 combines with J gene TRBJ2-7; D might be TRBD1 (5 bases). The germline CDR1 and CDR2 sequences are LNHDA and SQIVND (reference sequence). V lost 5 bases to trimming and J lost 1 base, with 12 bases between them. CDR3 length: 14 residues. In DNA, the CDR3 is TGTGCCAGTAGTCGCAGGGTGGAATCCTACGAGCAGTACTTC. The encoded protein is CASSRRVESYEQYF.

This clone was seen just once. The rearrangement links TRBV11-3 to TRBJ2-3; TRBD2 matches at 7 bases. The V gene's germline CDR1 is SGHNT and CDR2 YENEEA. The CDR3 has 16 amino acids. Losses at the gene ends were 5 bases for V and 0 bases for J; bases not matched to a gene: 8. The CDR3 bases are TGTGCCAGCAGCGCGAGTAGCGGGTGGAGCACAGATACGCAGTATTTT. Translating gives CASSASSGWSTDTQYF.

The chain recombines TRBV5-4 with TRBJ1-2, with 7 bases aligning to TRBD1. The V gene's germline CDR1 is SGHNT and CDR2 YYREEE (reference sequence). The CDR3 consists of 14 residues. Trimming took 0 bases from V and 7 from J; bases not matched to a gene: 6. CDR3 bases: TGTGCCAGCAGCTTGGGACAGGGAGAGAGTGGCTACACCTTC. This encodes CASSLGQGESGYTF.